The 17 T cell receptor beta chains given below trace back to one sample, sequenced in a study of CD8+CD57+ T cells in acquired aplastic anemia. According to the study, genomic DNA was the template for TCR beta VDJ and CDR3 profiling. TCRdb reprocessed the reads via MiXCR and lists one record per CDR3 protein. There are fewer than 250,000 distinct CDR3 sequences in the sample; less than 70% occur only once, and more than 15% lies in the top ten. Source material: sorted CD4+, CD8+, or CD8+CD57+ T cells (not recorded which) from PBMCs. Receptors were obtained from a human donor in good health, serving as a control.

This clonotype was seen a single time. A much larger clone sits a single nucleotide away, making a read error possible. The CDR3 sequence is CASSSRPEAFF. DNA for the CDR3: TGTGCCAGCAGTTCGAGGCCTGAAGCTTTCTTT. The chain links TRBV6-6 to TRBJ1-1; no firm D call. The CDR3 runs to 11 residues. The V and J ends lost 4 bases and 6 bases respectively, with 6 bases between them. From germline, CDR1 is MNHNY and CDR2 SVGAGI (reference sequence).

The sample holds many counts of this clonotype. This chain uses TRBV2 with TRBJ1-2, with D unresolved. Germline V gene lookup returns CDR1 SNHLY and CDR2 FYNNEI. This CDR3 spans 16 amino acids. V shed 7 bases and J shed 1 base, with 19 bases lying between them. CDR3 region: CASIGTGRPINYGYTF. The CDR3 coding sequence is TGTGCCAGCATAGGAACCGGCAGGCCGATTAACTATGGCTACACCTTC.

This clonotype occurred many times. J is TRBJ2-3 and V is TRBV7-2, with no clear D. This CDR3 contains 12 residues. Trimming left V 2 bases short and J 7 bases short, with 7 bases between. The germline gives CDR1 SGHTA, CDR2 FQGNSA. CDR3: CASSLSTNTQYF. The CDR3 DNA follows: TGTGCCAGCAGCTTAAGTACAAATACGCAGTATTTT.

The CDR3 DNA sequence: TGTGCCAGCAGCCCCCTAACAGGGTCTGGGGCCAACGTCCTGACTTTC. Translating it yields CASSPLTGSGANVLTF. The chain employs TRBV6-4 and TRBJ2-6; D may be TRBD1 (6 bases). Trimming left V 6 bases short and J 1 base short, with 13 bases between. The CDR3 contains 16 residues. The germline V gene has CDR1 MRHNA and CDR2 SNTAGT.

This rearrangement joins TRBV28 to TRBJ1-5; maybe TRBD1 (6 bases). Trimming took 8 bases from V and 11 from J, leaving 22 bases between them. Germline CDR1 and CDR2: MDHEN and SYDVKM. The CDR3 runs 14 residues. CDR3 sequence (DNA): TGTGCCAGCGCAACCCCGGACAGCCAAGAGACCCAGCATTTT. As protein: CASATPDSQETQHF.

This clonotype was detected many times. J is TRBJ1-5 and V is TRBV12-3 or TRBV12-4; 9 nucleotides line up with TRBD1. Trimming at V came to 5 bases and at J to 4 bases, leaving 6 bases not matched to a gene. The CDR3 totals 15 residues. The CDR3 sequence: CASSVPGQGNQPQHF. Here the CDR3 DNA reads TGTGCCAGCAGTGTGCCGGGACAGGGTAATCAGCCCCAGCATTTT.

This clonotype came up many times. The chain carries TRBV20-1 and TRBJ2-1, with D tentatively TRBD1 (5 bases). V lost 2 bases, J lost 5 bases, and 19 bases lay in between. The CDR3 is 16 residues long. Germline assignment: CDR1 DFQATT and CDR2 SNEGSKA (reference sequence). CDR3 in amino acids: CSARRNRRSTDNEQFF. As DNA, the CDR3 is TGCAGTGCTAGAAGAAACAGGCGATCCACCGACAATGAGCAGTTCTTC.

The table lists this clonotype with many counts. The chain uses TRBV7-9 and TRBJ1-1, with unresolved D. Trimming removed 0 bases from V and 1 base from J, with 9 bases in between. The CDR3 runs to 15 residues. Germline V gene lookup returns CDR1 SEHNR and CDR2 FQNEAQ (reference sequence). CDR3: CASSLANQRNTEAFF. The CDR3 DNA reads as TGTGCCAGCAGCTTAGCGAACCAGCGGAACACTGAAGCTTTCTTT.

There are many counts of this clonotype. V gene TRBV14 combines with J gene TRBJ1-2; D is uncertain. The CDR3 sequence is 13 residues long. Trimming left V 3 bases short and J 5 bases short, with 10 bases between. Germline V gives CDR1 SGHDN, CDR2 FVKESK. CDR3: CASSQGTFYGYTF. The CDR3 bases are TGTGCCAGCAGCCAGGGAACTTTTTATGGCTACACCTTC.

The gene calls are TRBV4-1 and TRBJ2-7; 11 positions agree with TRBD2. Germline lookup yields CDR1 MGHRA and CDR2 YSYEKL. CDR3 length equals 14 residues. Unmatched junction bases numbered 3, after V lost 2 bases and J lost 6 bases. The chain's CDR3 is CASSQLAGGGEQYF. CDR3 DNA sequence: TGCGCCAGCAGCCAACTAGCGGGGGGTGGCGAGCAGTACTTC.

The rearrangement uses TRBV6-2 or TRBV6-3 and TRBJ2-7; D is unresolved. The germline V gene has CDR1 MNHEY and CDR2 SVGEGT. V shed 0 bases and J shed 2 bases, with 5 bases lying between them. This CDR3 spans 13 amino acids. Here the CDR3 reads CASSYSGPYEQYF. The CDR3 DNA reads as TGTGCCAGCAGTTACTCGGGCCCCTACGAGCAGTACTTC.

This clonotype was picked up a small number of times. A much larger clone differs by one base, so this may be a read error. The rearrangement joins TRBV5-1 to TRBJ2-3; D unclear. The CDR3 has 13 amino acids. Trimming shortened V by 1 base and J by 1 base, and 4 bases separated the two germline ends. Germline V gives CDR1 SGHRS, CDR2 YFSETQ. The CDR3 DNA follows: TGCGCCAGCAGCTTGCAGGGCACAGATACGCAGTATTTT. Residues: CASSLQGTDTQYF. Together with reference TRBV5-1 and TRBJ2-3, the CDR3 gives the full variable domain: KAGVTQTPRYLIKTRGQQVTLSCSPISGHRSVSWYQQTPGQGLQFLFEYFSETQRNKGNFPGRFSGRQFSNSRSEMNVSTLELGDSALYLCASSLQGTDTQYFGPGTRLTVL.

The chain has TRBV20-1 and TRBJ1-6, with D perhaps matching TRBD1 (5 bases). Germline V lookup: CDR1 DFQATT, CDR2 SNEGSKA (reference sequence). The CDR3 is 16 amino acids. The V end was cut by 3 bases, the J end by 6 bases, with 18 bases between. CDR3 bases: TGCAGTGCTAGTGGCGGGGTGGGGACTCTTAATTCACCCCTCCACTTT. This encodes CSASGGVGTLNSPLHF.

V gene TRBV2 combines with J gene TRBJ1-2, with 8 bases aligning to TRBD1. CDR1 and CDR2 (germline): SNHLY, FYNNEI. J was trimmed by 2 bases and V by 8 bases; bases with no gene match: 1. CDR3 size: 12 residues. This chain's CDR3 is CASGQGNYGYTF. CDR3 DNA sequence: TGTGCCAGCGGACAGGGAAACTATGGCTACACCTTC.

This clonotype was counted many times. One junction end disagrees with the germline gene, perhaps due to a read error. This chain uses TRBV7-7 with TRBJ2-1; a weak D match, TRBD1 (6 bases). The CDR3 sequence is 15 residues long. The germline CDR1 and CDR2 sequences are SSHAT and FNYEAQ (reference sequence). CDR3 loop: CASSRNRDPYNEQFF. CDR3 nucleotide sequence: TGTGCTAGCAGCCGCAACAGGGATCCCTACAATGAGCAGTTCTTC.

The rearrangement links TRBV9 to TRBJ2-5; 13 bases are a match to TRBD2. V was clipped by 3 bases and J by 3 bases; unmatched bases: 14. Germline CDR1 reads SGDLS; CDR2 reads YYNGEE. The CDR3 loop spans 19 amino acids. Here the CDR3 DNA reads TGTGCCAGCAGCGCGACAGGGACTAGCGGGGCACCCGCGAAAGAGACCCAGTACTTC. It specifies CASSATGTSGAPAKETQYF.

The rearrangement uses TRBV7-3 and TRBJ2-5; 7 bases fit TRBD2. The length of the CDR3 is 15 residues. Trimming took 3 bases from V and 5 from J; bases not matched to a gene: 9. Germline CDR1 and CDR2: SGHTA and FQGTGA. The DNA for the CDR3 is TGTGCCAGCAGCTTTGGGGCGGGAGTTGGCGAGACCCAGTACTTC. Its protein product is CASSFGAGVGETQYF. Drawing the rest from reference TRBV7-3 and TRBJ2-5, the complete variable domain is GAGVSQTPSNKVTEKGKYVELRCDPISGHTALYWYRQSLGQGPEFLIYFQGTGAADDSGLPNDRFFAVRPEGSVSTLKIQRTERGDSAVYLCASSFGAGVGETQYFGPGTRLLVL.